This TCR beta chain is drawn from a study of Graves' ophthalmopathy and Graves' hyperthyroidism. A diagnosis was made from clinical symptoms together with serum thyroxine, TRAb, thyroid ultrasound and orbital computed tomography. The PBMC fraction was derived from under 11 ml of fresh peripheral blood. Broader study findings: The model forecast ophthalmopathy progression, reaching roughly 64% sensitivity and 72.22% specificity.

The germline V gene encodes CDR1 SGHTA and CDR2 FQGNSA. Trimming pared 1 base from V and 4 bases from J, leaving 16 bases between. This CDR3 is built from 16 residues. Turning to this clonotype: Its antigen is not known.

Transcripts of RNA were the source for amplifying TCR beta CDR3 regions. Following a first-round RT-PCR that used HTBI primers, a second-round multiplex PCR was carried out. MiXCR, applied by TCRdb to the multiplex PCR reads, yields one record per CDR3 protein. Among approximately 640,000 distinct CDR3 sequences listed, about 41% were seen once. Sequencing used peripheral blood. The sequence came from an adult man with Graves' ophthalmopathy. This chain joins TRBV7-2 and TRBJ2-5; possibly TRBD1 for D (6 bases). The CDR3 DNA reads as TGTGCCAGCAGCTTAGTCAGGGGCCCCGAGGGAGAGACCCAGTACTTC. Its translation: CASSLVRGPEGETQYF.